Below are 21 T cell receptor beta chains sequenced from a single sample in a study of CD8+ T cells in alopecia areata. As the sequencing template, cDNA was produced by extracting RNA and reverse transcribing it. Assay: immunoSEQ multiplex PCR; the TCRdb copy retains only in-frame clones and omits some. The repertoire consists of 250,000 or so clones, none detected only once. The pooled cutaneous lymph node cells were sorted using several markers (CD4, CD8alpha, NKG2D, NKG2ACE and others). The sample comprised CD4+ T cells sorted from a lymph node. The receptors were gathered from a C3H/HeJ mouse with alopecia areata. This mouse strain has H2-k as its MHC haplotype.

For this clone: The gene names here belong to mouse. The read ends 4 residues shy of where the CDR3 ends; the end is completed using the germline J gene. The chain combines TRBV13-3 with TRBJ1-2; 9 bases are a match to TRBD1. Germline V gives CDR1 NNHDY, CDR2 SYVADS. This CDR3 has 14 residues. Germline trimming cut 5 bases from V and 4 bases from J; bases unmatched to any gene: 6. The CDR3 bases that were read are TGTGCCAGCAGCCCGGGACAGGGAATCTCC. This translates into CASSPGQGIS. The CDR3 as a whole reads CASSPGQGISDYTF.

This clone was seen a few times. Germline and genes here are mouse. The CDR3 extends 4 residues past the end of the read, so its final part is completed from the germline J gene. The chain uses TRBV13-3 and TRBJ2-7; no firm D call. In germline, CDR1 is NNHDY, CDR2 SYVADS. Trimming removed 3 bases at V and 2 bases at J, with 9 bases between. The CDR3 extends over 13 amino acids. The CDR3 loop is CASSVHKTYEQYF. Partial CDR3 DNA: TGTGCCAGCAGTGTTCACAAAACCTAT.

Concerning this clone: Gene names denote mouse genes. CDR3 DNA, as far as it was read: TGTGCCAGCAGTGAAGTTGCAGAA. Translated: CASSEVAE. From start to end, the CDR3 is CASSEVAETLYF. The chain employs TRBV13-1 and TRBJ2-3, with D uncertain. The read comes to an end 4 residues before the CDR3 does, leaving the germline J gene to fill in the end. Germline CDR1 and CDR2: NSHNY and SYGAGN. The germline V and J ends were trimmed by 2 bases and 2 bases, with 3 bases remaining between them. CDR3 length equals 12 residues.

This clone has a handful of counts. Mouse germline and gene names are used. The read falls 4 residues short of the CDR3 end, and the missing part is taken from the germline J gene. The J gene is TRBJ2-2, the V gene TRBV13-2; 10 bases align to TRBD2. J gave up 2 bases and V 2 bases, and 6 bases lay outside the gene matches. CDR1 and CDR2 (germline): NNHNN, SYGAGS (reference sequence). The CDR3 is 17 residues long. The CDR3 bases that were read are TGTGCCAGCGGTGAAAGACTGGGGGGTGGGAACACCGGG. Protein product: CASGERLGGGNTG. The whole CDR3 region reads CASGERLGGGNTGQLYF.

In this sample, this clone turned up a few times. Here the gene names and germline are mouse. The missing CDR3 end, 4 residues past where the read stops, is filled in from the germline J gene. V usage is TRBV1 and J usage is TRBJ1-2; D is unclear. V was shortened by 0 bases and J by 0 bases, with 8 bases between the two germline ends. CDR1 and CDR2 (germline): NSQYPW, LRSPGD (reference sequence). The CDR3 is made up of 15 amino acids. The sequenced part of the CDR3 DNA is TGCACCTGCAGTGCAGAGCGACAAGCAAACTCC. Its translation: CTCSAERQANS. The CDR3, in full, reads CTCSAERQANSDYTF.

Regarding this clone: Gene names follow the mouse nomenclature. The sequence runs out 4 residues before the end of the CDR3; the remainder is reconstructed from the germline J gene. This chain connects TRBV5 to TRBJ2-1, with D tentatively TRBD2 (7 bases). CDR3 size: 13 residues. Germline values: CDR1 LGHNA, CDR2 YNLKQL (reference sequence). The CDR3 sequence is CASSQGGAPEQFF. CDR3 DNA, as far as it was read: TGTGCCAGCAGCCAAGGGGGGGCGCCT.

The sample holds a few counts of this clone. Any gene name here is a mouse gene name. The part of the CDR3 DNA that was read is TGTGCCAGCGGTGATGCCGGACAGCCCTATGCT. Its protein product is CASGDAGQPYA. The full CDR3 protein is CASGDAGQPYAEQFF. V and J are TRBV13-2 and TRBJ2-1; TRBD1 is a possible D gene (6 bases). The observed sequence ends 4 residues before the CDR3 terminus, with the missing tail filled in from the germline J gene. This CDR3 contains 15 residues. The germline V gene encodes CDR1 NNHNN and CDR2 SYGAGS (reference sequence). The V and J ends lost 0 bases and 3 bases respectively, with 10 bases between them.

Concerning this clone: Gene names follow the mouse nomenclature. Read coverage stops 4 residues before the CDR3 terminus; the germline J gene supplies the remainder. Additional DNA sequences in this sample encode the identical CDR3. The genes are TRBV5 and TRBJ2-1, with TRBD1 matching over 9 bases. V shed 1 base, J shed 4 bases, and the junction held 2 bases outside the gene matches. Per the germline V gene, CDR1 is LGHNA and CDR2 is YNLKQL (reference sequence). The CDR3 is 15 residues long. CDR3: CASSQGTGDYAEQFF. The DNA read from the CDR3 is TGTGCCAGCAGCCAAGGGACAGGGGATTATGCT.

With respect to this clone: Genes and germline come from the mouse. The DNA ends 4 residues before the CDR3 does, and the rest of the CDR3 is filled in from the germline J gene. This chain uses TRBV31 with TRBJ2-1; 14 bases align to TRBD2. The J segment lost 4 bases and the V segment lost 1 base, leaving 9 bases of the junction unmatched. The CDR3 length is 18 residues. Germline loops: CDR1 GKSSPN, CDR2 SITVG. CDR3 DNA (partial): TGTGCCTGGAGTCGACCGAGGGACTGGGGGGGCGCATATGCT. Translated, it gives CAWSRPRDWGGAYA. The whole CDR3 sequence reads CAWSRPRDWGGAYAEQFF.

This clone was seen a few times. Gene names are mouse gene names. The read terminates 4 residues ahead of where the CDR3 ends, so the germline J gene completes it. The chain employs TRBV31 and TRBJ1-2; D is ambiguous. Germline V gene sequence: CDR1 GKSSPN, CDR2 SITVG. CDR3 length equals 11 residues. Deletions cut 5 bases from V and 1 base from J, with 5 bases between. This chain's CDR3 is CAWAGNSDYTF. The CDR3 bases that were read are TGTGCCTGGGCAGGAAACTCC.

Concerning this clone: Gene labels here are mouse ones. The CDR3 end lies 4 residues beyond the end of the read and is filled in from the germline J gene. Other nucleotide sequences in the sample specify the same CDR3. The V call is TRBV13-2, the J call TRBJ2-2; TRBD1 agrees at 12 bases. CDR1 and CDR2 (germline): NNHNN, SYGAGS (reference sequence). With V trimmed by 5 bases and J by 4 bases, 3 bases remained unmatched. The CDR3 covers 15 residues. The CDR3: CASGGTGGGTGQLYF. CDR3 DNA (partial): TGTGCCAGCGGGGGGACAGGGGGCGGCACCGGG.

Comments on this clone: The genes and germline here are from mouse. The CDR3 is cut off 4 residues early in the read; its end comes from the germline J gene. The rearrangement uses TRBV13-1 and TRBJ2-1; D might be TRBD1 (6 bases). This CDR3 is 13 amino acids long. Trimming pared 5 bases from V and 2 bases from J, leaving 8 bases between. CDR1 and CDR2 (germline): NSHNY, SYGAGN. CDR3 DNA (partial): TGTGCCAGCAGAGCAGGGGACTATGCT. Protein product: CASRAGDYA. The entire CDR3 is CASRAGDYAEQFF.

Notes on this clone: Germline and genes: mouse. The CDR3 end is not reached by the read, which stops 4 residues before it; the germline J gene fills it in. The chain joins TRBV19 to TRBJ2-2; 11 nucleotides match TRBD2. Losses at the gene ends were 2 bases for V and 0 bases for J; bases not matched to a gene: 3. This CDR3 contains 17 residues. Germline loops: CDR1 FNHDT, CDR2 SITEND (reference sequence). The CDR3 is CASSMGLGAANTGQLYF. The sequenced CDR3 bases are TGTGCCAGCAGTATGGGACTGGGGGCAGCAAACACCGGG.

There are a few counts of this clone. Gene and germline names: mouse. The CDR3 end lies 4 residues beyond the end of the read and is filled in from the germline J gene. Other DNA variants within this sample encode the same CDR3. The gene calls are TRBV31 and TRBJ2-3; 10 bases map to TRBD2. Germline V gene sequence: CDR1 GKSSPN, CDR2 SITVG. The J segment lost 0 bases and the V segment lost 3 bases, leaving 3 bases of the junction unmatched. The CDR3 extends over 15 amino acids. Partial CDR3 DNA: TGTGCCTGGAGACGACTGGGGGGTAGTGCAGAA. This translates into CAWRRLGGSAE. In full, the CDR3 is CAWRRLGGSAETLYF.

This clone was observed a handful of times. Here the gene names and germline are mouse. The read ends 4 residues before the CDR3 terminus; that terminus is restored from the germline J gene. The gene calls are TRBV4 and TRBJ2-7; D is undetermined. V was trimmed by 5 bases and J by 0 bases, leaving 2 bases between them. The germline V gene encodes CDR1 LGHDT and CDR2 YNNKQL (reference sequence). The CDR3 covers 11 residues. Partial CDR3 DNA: TGTGCCAGCAGCCTCTCCTAT. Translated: CASSLSY. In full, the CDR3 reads CASSLSYEQYF.

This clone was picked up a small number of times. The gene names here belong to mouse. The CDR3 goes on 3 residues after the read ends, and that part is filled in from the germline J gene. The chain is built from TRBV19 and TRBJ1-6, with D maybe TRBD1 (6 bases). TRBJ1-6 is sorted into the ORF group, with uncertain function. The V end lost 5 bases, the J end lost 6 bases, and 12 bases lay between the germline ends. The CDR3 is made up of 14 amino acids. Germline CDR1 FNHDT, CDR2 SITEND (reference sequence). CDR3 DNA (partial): TGTGCCAGCAGACCTACAGGGACTAATTCGCCC. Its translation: CASRPTGTNSP. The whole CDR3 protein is CASRPTGTNSPLYF.

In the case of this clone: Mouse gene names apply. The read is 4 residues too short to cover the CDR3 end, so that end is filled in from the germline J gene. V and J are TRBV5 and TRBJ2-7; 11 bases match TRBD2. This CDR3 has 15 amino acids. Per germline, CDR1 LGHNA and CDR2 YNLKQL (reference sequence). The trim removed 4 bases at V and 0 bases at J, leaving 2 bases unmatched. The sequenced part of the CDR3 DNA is TGTGCCAGCAGCCCGACTGGGGGGGACTCCTAT. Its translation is CASSPTGGDSY. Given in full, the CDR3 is CASSPTGGDSYEQYF.

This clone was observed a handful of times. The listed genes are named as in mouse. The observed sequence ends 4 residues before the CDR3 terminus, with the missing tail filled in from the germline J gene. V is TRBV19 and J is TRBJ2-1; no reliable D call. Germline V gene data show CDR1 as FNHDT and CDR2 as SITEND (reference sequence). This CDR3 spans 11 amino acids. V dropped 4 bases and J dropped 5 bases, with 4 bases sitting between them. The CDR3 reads CASSWDAEQFF. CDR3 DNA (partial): TGTGCCAGCAGTTGGGATGCT.

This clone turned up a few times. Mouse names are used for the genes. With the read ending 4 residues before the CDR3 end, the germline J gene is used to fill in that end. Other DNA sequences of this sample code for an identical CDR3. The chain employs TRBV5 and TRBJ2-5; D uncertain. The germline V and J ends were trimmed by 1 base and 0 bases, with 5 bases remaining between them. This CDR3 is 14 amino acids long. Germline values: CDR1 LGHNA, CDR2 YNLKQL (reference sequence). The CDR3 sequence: CASSQVGNQDTQYF. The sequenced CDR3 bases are TGTGCCAGCAGCCAAGTAGGGAACCAAGAC.

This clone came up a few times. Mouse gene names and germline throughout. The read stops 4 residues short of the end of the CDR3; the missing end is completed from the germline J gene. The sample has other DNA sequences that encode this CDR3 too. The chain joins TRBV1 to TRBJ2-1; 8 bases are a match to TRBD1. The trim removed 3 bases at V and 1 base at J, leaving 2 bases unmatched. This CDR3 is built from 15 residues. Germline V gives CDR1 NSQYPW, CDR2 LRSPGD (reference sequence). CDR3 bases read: TGCACCTGCAGTGCTGGACAGGGAAACTATGCT. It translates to CTCSAGQGNYA. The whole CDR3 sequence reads CTCSAGQGNYAEQFF.

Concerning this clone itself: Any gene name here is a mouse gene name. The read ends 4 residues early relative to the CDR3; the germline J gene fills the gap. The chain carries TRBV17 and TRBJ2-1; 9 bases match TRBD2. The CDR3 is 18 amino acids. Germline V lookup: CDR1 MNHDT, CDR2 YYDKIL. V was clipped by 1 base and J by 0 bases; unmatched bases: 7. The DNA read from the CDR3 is TGTGCTAGCAGTAGAGGGGGTGGGGGGGCCGATAACTATGCT. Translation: CASSRGGGGADNYA. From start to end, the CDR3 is CASSRGGGGADNYAEQFF.